The 12 T cell receptor beta chains below all came from one sample that was sequenced in a study of blood T cell repertoires in COVID-19. The repertoire was sequenced with immunoSEQ multiplex PCR; TCRdb's copy has only in-frame clones and lacks some. The sample yields over 200,000 clones, 75% to 85% seen once. What was sequenced was PBMCs or T cells enriched from blood (not recorded which). These receptors were collected from a man aged 40-50 years who had recovered from COVID-19.

The chain carries TRBV6-2 or TRBV6-3 and TRBJ1-2, with 9 nucleotides matching TRBD1. The CDR3 is 15 amino acids. V was pared by 6 bases and J by 14 bases, with 19 bases of the junction left unmatched. Germline V gene lookup returns CDR1 MNHEY and CDR2 SVGEGT. CDR3 nucleotide sequence: TGTGCCAGCAGCGACCCCCTCATGACAGGGGGGATTGAAACCTTC. Its protein product is CASSDPLMTGGIETF.

The chain recombines TRBV10-3 with TRBJ1-2; no reliable D call. Germline V gene sequence: CDR1 ENHRY, CDR2 SYGVKD. The germline V and J ends were trimmed by 7 bases and 3 bases, with 12 bases remaining between them. The CDR3 is made up of 13 amino acids. The CDR3 coding sequence is TGTGCCATCAACTTAGGCGGGCACTATGGCTACACCTTC. Its protein product is CAINLGGHYGYTF.

The sample holds a few counts of this clone. J is TRBJ1-3 and V is TRBV5-5; TRBD1 matches at 8 bases. The germline V gene has CDR1 SGHKS and CDR2 YYEKEE (reference sequence). The CDR3 runs 19 residues. V gave up 2 bases and J gave up 0 bases; unmatched junction bases: 13. The CDR3 region has the DNA TGTGCCAGCAGCTTATTTCGCCCCGGGACAGGCCTCTCTGGAAACACCATATATTTT. Protein sequence: CASSLFRPGTGLSGNTIYF.

In its sample, this clone was seen many times. The V and J genes are TRBV12-5 and TRBJ2-1; D call uncertain. Trimming took 2 bases from V and 6 from J, leaving 17 bases between them. Germline V gene data show CDR1 as LGHNT and CDR2 as FRNRAP. This CDR3 region has 16 residues. The CDR3 loop reads CASGLTSPLRSNEQFF. DNA for the CDR3: TGTGCTAGTGGTTTGACCAGTCCCTTGCGGAGCAATGAGCAGTTCTTC.

This chain uses TRBV4-1 with TRBJ1-2; D gene ambiguous. V lost 3 bases to trimming and J lost 3 bases, with 5 bases between them. CDR1 and CDR2 from the germline V gene are MGHRA and YSYEKL. The CDR3 contains 12 residues. Here the CDR3 DNA reads TGCGCCAGCAGCCACGGGGACTATGGCTACACCTTC. This gives the protein CASSHGDYGYTF.

This CDR3 reads CASSLTKGGTQYF. The CDR3 DNA reads TGTGCCAGCAGCCTAACTAAGGGGGGGACGCAGTATTTT. This sequence joins TRBV3-1 (or the pseudogene TRBV3-2) and TRBJ2-3, with a possible D match to TRBD2 (7 bases). CDR3 length equals 13 residues. The V gene lost 4 bases and the J gene lost 9 bases, with 14 bases spanning the gap. Germline-derived CDR1 and CDR2 are LGHDT and YNNKEL (reference sequence).

The rearrangement links TRBV29-1 to TRBJ2-1; perhaps TRBD1 as D (5 bases). Trimming took off 5 bases at V and 3 bases at J, with 14 bases between the two ends. This CDR3 has 14 amino acids. Germline assignment: CDR1 SQVTM and CDR2 ANQGSEA. CDR3: CSVPGRKLYNEQFF. The CDR3 DNA sequence: TGCAGCGTTCCAGGGCGAAAACTCTACAATGAGCAGTTCTTC.

The gene calls are TRBV29-1 and TRBJ2-1; perhaps TRBD2 as D (8 bases). V lost 3 bases, J lost 9 bases, and 21 bases lay in between. Germline V gene data show CDR1 as SQVTM and CDR2 as ANQGSEA. CDR3 length: 15 amino acids. Here the CDR3 DNA reads TGCAGCGTTGACGGGAGGGGGCGGCTCCACGGTGAGCAGTTCTTC. Protein: CSVDGRGRLHGEQFF.

This clone was recorded only once. The rearrangement links TRBV30 to TRBJ1-2, with a possible D match to TRBD1 (6 bases). The CDR3 extends over 14 amino acids. Germline V gene sequence: CDR1 GTSNPN, CDR2 SVGIG (reference sequence). The V end lost 4 bases, the J end lost 1 base, and 13 bases lay between the germline ends. CDR3 protein: CAWTPLDSNYGYTF. CDR3 coding DNA: TGTGCCTGGACTCCCCTGGACAGTAACTATGGCTACACCTTC.

The chain is built from TRBV15 and TRBJ1-2; D is perhaps TRBD1 (6 bases). Trimming took 3 bases from V and 6 from J, leaving 11 bases between them. The germline V gene has CDR1 LNHNV and CDR2 YYDKDF (reference sequence). The CDR3 loop spans 13 amino acids. For the CDR3, the DNA is TGTGCCACCAGCAGCCTGAACAGGGATGGCTACACCTTC. Translating it yields CATSSLNRDGYTF.

This chain connects TRBV9 to TRBJ2-3; possibly TRBD1 for D (6 bases). V was clipped by 1 base and J by 8 bases, with 14 bases between them. The CDR3 length is 14 residues. Germline V CDR1 and CDR2: SGDLS, YYNGEE. CDR3 nucleotides: TGTGCCAGCAGCGTAAACAGGGATGGTGGTACGCAGTATTTT. As protein: CASSVNRDGGTQYF.

V and J are TRBV2 and TRBJ2-7; 8 bases match TRBD2. V was clipped by 6 bases and J by 0 bases; unmatched bases: 4. The CDR3 covers 14 residues. Germline CDR1 SNHLY, CDR2 FYNNEI. The CDR3 DNA is TGTGCCAGCAGAGAGCTAGCGGGCTCCTACGAGCAGTACTTC. This codes for CASRELAGSYEQYF.